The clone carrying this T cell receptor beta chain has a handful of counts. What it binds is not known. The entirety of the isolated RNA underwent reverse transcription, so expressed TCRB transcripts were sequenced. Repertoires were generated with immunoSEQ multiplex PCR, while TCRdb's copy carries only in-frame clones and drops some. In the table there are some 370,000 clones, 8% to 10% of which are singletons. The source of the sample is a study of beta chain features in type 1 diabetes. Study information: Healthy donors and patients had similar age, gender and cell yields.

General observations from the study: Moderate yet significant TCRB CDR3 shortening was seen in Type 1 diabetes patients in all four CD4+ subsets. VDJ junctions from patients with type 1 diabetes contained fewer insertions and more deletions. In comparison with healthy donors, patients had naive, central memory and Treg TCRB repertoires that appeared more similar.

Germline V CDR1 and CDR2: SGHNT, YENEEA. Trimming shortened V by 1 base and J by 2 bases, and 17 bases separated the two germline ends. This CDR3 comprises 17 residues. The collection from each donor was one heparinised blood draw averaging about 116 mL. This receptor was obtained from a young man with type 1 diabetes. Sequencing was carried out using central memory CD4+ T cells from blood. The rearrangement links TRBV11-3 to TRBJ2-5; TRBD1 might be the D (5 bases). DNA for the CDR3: TGTGCCAGCAGCTTAGGTGCTCAGGGCGTGGGACAAGAGACCCAGTACTTC. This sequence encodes CASSLGAQGVGQETQYF.